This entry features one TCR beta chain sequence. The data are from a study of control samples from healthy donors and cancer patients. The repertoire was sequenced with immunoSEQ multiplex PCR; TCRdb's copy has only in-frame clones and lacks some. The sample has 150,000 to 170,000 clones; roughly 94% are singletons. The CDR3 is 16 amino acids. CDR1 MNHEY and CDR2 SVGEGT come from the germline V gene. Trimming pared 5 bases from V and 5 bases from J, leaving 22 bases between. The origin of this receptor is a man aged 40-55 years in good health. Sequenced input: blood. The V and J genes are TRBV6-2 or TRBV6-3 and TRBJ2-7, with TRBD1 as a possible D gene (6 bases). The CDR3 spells CASSARGRQALNEQYF. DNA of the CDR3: TGTGCCAGCAGTGCTCGAGGGAGACAGGCTCTGAACGAGCAGTACTTC.